The sequence of this TCR beta chain was determined in a study of PD-L1 blockade in urothelial cancer. Overall study context: Blood gave a median about 150,000 T cells.

V dropped 8 bases and J dropped 5; count of bases not matched to a gene: 15. This CDR3 has 17 residues. Germline V gene data show CDR1 as GTSNPN and CDR2 as SVGIG (reference sequence). TCRdb's copy holds only in-frame clones and misses some; the assay was immunoSEQ multiplex PCR. The repertoire consists of approximately 50,000 clones, with around nine tenths occurring once and the leading ten covering about 8%. Sample: PBMCs, taken around atezolizumab (anti-PD-L1) treatment. The chain couples TRBV30 to TRBJ2-2; 12 bases align to TRBD1. This TCR was sampled from a man aged 55 to 70 with urothelial cancer. The CDR3 reads CAARPGDRGRNTGELFF. CDR3 bases: TGTGCCGCTCGTCCGGGGGACAGGGGGCGAAATACCGGGGAGCTGTTTTTT.